Listed below are T cell receptor beta chains from one sample, sequenced in a study of blood T cell repertoires in COVID-19. Profiling relied on immunoSEQ multiplex PCR, and the TCRdb table lists in-frame clones only, not all of them. Altogether 150,000 to 200,000 clones are present, around 81% being singletons, with the ten largest covering about 2.7%. Sequencing was performed on peripheral blood. The receptor set was obtained from a human donor with acute or convalescent COVID-19. The donor label of this sample is uncertain. CDR3s include the opening cysteine and the closing phenylalanine or tryptophan. A D gene is named only where the DNA matches it firmly. Only part of the rows carry a size: once, few, many, or a class if the clone is expanded.

>-|TRBJ2-7|TRBV4-1|-
CASSPYTSGSSYEQYF
TGCGCCAGCAGCCCTTATACCTCGGGTAGCTCCTACGAGCAGTACTTC
>-|TRBJ1-1|TRBV19|-
CASSIGPGGGAATEAFF
TGTGCCAGTAGTATTGGCCCGGGTGGGGGGGCGGCCACTGAAGCTTTCTTT
>-|TRBJ1-1|TRBV5-1|TRBD1
CASSLAVTGGTEAFF
TGCGCCAGCAGCTTGGCCGTGACAGGGGGTACTGAAGCTTTCTTT
>-|TRBJ1-1|TRBV6-5|-
CASAQGGTEAFF
TGTGCCAGCGCGCAGGGCGGCACTGAAGCTTTCTTT
>few|TRBJ1-1|TRBV29-1|TRBD1
CSGQGSGGTEAFF
TGCAGCGGACAGGGTTCAGGGGGGACTGAAGCTTTCTTT
>-|TRBJ1-2|TRBV30|-
CAWSSRRGERPGYTF
TGTGCCTGGAGTTCCCGAAGGGGCGAAAGGCCCGGCTACACCTTC
>-|TRBJ2-7|TRBV11-2|-
CASSLVGRFTYEQYF
TGTGCCAGCAGCTTAGTAGGCAGGTTCACCTACGAGCAGTACTTC
>-|TRBJ2-6|TRBV18|TRBD1
CASSPGQRGLSGANVLTF
TGTGCCAGCTCACCGGGACAGAGGGGGCTTTCCGGGGCCAACGTCCTGACTTTC
>-|TRBJ1-1|TRBV5-5|-
CASSFGQIPTEAFF
TGTGCCAGCAGCTTTGGACAGATCCCCACTGAAGCTTTCTTT
>-|TRBJ2-3|TRBV6-6|-
CASHTGKSADTQYF
TGTGCCAGCCATACAGGGAAGTCTGCAGATACGCAGTATTTT
>-|TRBJ1-5|TRBV7-2|TRBD1
CASSLGDRLNQPQHF
TGTGCCAGCAGCTTAGGGGACAGGCTCAATCAGCCCCAGCATTTT
>-|TRBJ2-7|TRBV7-9|TRBD2
CASSIGTSGRAEHEQYF
TGTGCCAGCAGCATCGGGACTAGCGGGAGGGCCGAACACGAGCAGTACTTC
>-|TRBJ2-5|TRBV9|TRBD2
CASSVGSGGTQETQYF
TGTGCCAGCAGCGTAGGTAGCGGGGGAACTCAAGAGACCCAGTACTTC
>-|TRBJ1-2|TRBV7-2|TRBD1
CASSLGQGSNNGYTF
TGTGCCAGCAGCTTAGGACAGGGAAGCAATAATGGCTACACCTTC
>-|TRBJ2-5|TRBV6-5|TRBD2
CASRKGGKAETQYF
TGTGCCAGCAGGAAGGGAGGGAAGGCTGAGACCCAGTACTTC
>-|TRBJ2-5|TRBV2|-
CASSELGETQYF
TGTGCCAGCAGTGAACTCGGGGAGACCCAGTACTTC
>-|TRBJ1-1|TRBV5-6|TRBD1
CASSLGDRLNTEAFF
TGTGCCAGCAGCTTGGGGGACAGACTAAACACTGAAGCTTTCTTT
>-|TRBJ2-5|TRBV5-1|-
CASSSTAGETQYF
TGCGCCAGCAGCTCGACAGCGGGTGAGACCCAGTACTTC
>-|TRBJ2-7|TRBV5-1|-
CASSLVDGGISYEQYF
TGCGCCAGCAGCTTGGTCGATGGCGGGATCTCCTACGAGCAGTACTTC
>-|TRBJ2-7|TRBV30|-
CAWTVREAGEQYF
TGTGCCTGGACGGTCAGGGAGGCAGGCGAGCAGTACTTC
>-|TRBJ1-1|TRBV6-5|TRBD1
CASSFTGGTEAFF
TGTGCCAGCAGTTTTACAGGGGGCACTGAAGCTTTCTTT
>-|TRBJ2-5|TRBV30|TRBD1
CAWSKGQGPQETQYF
TGTGCCTGGAGTAAAGGACAGGGACCCCAAGAGACCCAGTACTTC
>-|TRBJ2-3|TRBV2|TRBD2
CASSVTSGGADTQYF
TGTGCCAGCAGTGTGACTAGCGGGGGCGCAGATACGCAGTATTTT
>-|TRBJ2-5|TRBV2|-
CASSDRGADETQYF
TGTGCCAGCAGTGACCGGGGGGCGGATGAGACCCAGTACTTC
>-|TRBJ2-3|TRBV5-1|-
CASSLAWRALGDTQYF
TGCGCCAGCAGCTTGGCCTGGAGGGCCCTTGGAGATACGCAGTATTTT
>-|TRBJ2-1|TRBV3-1/TRBV3-2|-
CASSQDRPGTSNEQFF
TGTGCCAGCAGCCAAGACCGTCCCGGGACAAGCAATGAGCAGTTCTTC
>-|TRBJ1-5|TRBV2|TRBD1
CASSSPPGTGSNQPQHF
TGTGCCAGCAGTTCCCCTCCCGGGACAGGTAGCAATCAGCCCCAGCATTTT
>-|TRBJ1-1|TRBV5-1|-
CASSVGGQTGPPGTEAFF
TGCGCCAGCAGCGTGGGGGGGCAGACAGGCCCCCCGGGCACTGAAGCTTTCTTT
>-|TRBJ1-2|TRBV3-1/TRBV3-2|-
CASSYRDGYTF
TGTGCCAGCAGCTACAGGGATGGCTACACCTTC
>-|TRBJ2-7|TRBV11-2|-
CASSSRSYEQYF
TGTGCCAGCAGCTCGCGGTCCTACGAGCAGTACTTC
>once|TRBJ1-3|TRBV7-9|TRBD1
CASSQTGAGNTIYF
TGTGCCAGCAGCCAGACAGGGGCTGGAAACACCATATATTTT
>few|TRBJ1-1|TRBV7-8|-
CASSHGQSSNTEAFF
TGTGCCAGCAGCCACGGACAGTCCTCGAACACTGAAGCTTTCTTT
>-|TRBJ2-3|TRBV6-1|-
CASSEGGGLSTDTQYF
TGTGCCAGCAGTGAAGGCGGCGGCCTGAGCACAGATACGCAGTATTTT
>-|TRBJ2-2|TRBV7-2|-
CASSSDWTGELFF
TGTGCCAGCAGCTCGGACTGGACCGGGGAGCTGTTTTTT
>-|TRBJ2-3|TRBV10-1|-
CASSKTTSSTDTQYF
TGCGCCAGCAGTAAGACTACTTCTAGCACAGATACGCAGTATTTT
>-|TRBJ2-7|TRBV5-1|TRBD1
CASANGQGSYEQYF
TGCGCCAGCGCTAATGGACAGGGCTCCTACGAGCAGTACTTC
>-|TRBJ2-1|TRBV27|-
CASSLSGSSYNEQFF
TGTGCCAGCAGTTTATCAGGGAGCTCCTACAATGAGCAGTTCTTC
>-|TRBJ1-2|TRBV4-2|TRBD1
CASSQERQGNYGYTF
TGTGCCAGCAGCCAAGAAAGACAGGGGAACTATGGCTACACCTTC
>-|TRBJ1-2|TRBV6-6|-
CASCGAASLGYTF
TGTGCCAGCTGCGGGGCCGCTTCTCTTGGCTACACCTTC
>-|TRBJ1-2|TRBV27|-
CASRSGAGGYGYTF
TGTGCCAGCAGGTCTGGTGCGGGGGGCTATGGCTACACCTTC
>-|TRBJ2-7|TRBV25-1|-
CASSEWGQGRGQYF
TGTGCCAGCAGTGAATGGGGCCAGGGGAGGGGGCAGTACTTC
>-|TRBJ2-5|TRBV27|TRBD1
CASSWWDRFQETQYF
TGTGCCAGCAGTTGGTGGGACAGATTCCAAGAGACCCAGTACTTC
>-|TRBJ2-7|TRBV3-1/TRBV3-2|TRBD2
CASSQGTLAGYEQYF
TGTGCCAGCAGCCAAGGAACGCTAGCGGGATACGAGCAGTACTTC
>-|TRBJ2-3|TRBV4-1|-
CASSQEGSFSDTQYF
TGCGCCAGCAGCCAAGAGGGCAGTTTTTCAGATACGCAGTATTTT
>-|TRBJ1-2|TRBV19|-
CASSSKAEEGYGYTF
TGTGCCAGTAGTTCAAAAGCCGAGGAGGGGTATGGCTACACCTTC
>-|TRBJ2-1|TRBV11-2|TRBD1
CASKWDSSYNEQFF
TGTGCCAGCAAATGGGACAGTTCTTACAATGAGCAGTTCTTC
>-|TRBJ2-7|TRBV25-1|-
CASSEFRGRLSYEQYF
TGTGCCAGCAGTGAATTTAGAGGCAGACTCTCCTACGAGCAGTACTTC
>-|TRBJ1-3|TRBV7-9|TRBD1
CASSPDRGQGNTIYF
TGTGCCAGCAGCCCTGACAGGGGGCAAGGAAACACCATATATTTT
>-|TRBJ1-4|TRBV4-1|-
CASSQVREVGEKLFF
TGCGCCAGCAGCCAAGTACGGGAGGTAGGGGAAAAACTGTTTTTT
>-|TRBJ2-5|TRBV19|TRBD2
CASSRSGGTQYF
TGTGCCAGTAGTAGAAGCGGGGGGACCCAGTACTTC
>-|TRBJ2-7|TRBV18|TRBD1
CASSPSDRTSSPYEQYF
TGTGCCAGCTCACCCTCGGACAGGACCTCTTCCCCCTACGAGCAGTACTTC
>few|TRBJ1-5|TRBV19|TRBD1
CASSIRTGGEGNQPQHF
TGTGCCAGTAGTATACGTACAGGGGGCGAGGGCAATCAGCCCCAGCATTTT
>-|TRBJ1-5|TRBV18|-
CASSPPRGNLGNQPQHF
TGTGCCAGCTCACCACCGCGGGGAAACTTGGGCAATCAGCCCCAGCATTTT
>once|TRBJ1-2|TRBV6-5|TRBD1
CASKWTGDYGYTF
TGTGCCAGCAAATGGACAGGGGACTATGGCTACACCTTC
>-|TRBJ2-7|TRBV6-6|-
CASSYVSAREQYF
TGTGCCAGCAGTTACGTTTCAGCGCGCGAGCAGTACTTC
>-|TRBJ2-7|TRBV5-5|-
CASSLGGWSEQYF
TGTGCCAGCAGCTTGGGAGGGTGGAGCGAGCAGTACTTC
>-|TRBJ2-1|TRBV12-3/TRBV12-4|TRBD2
CASSRTSAEQFF
TGTGCCAGCAGTAGGACTAGCGCTGAGCAGTTCTTC
>-|TRBJ2-2|TRBV30|TRBD2
CAWSQRTSGTGELFF
TGTGCCTGGAGTCAGCGGACTAGCGGGACCGGGGAGCTGTTTTTT
>-|TRBJ2-1|TRBV5-4|-
CASGRTSGTYNEQFF
TGTGCCAGCGGGAGGACCTCCGGAACCTACAATGAGCAGTTCTTC
>-|TRBJ2-2|TRBV12-3/TRBV12-4|-
CASRVEAGELFF
TGTGCCAGCAGGGTAGAGGCCGGGGAGCTGTTTTTT